In this sample, the clone carrying this T cell receptor (beta chain) turned up a few times. The record originates from a study of T-cell reconstitution after alpha-beta-depleted transplantation in children. It was with unique molecular identifiers that the TCRbeta library was prepared. TCRdb called the PCR reads again in MiXCR, with one record for every CDR3 protein. The repertoire holds around 600,000 distinct CDR3 sequences, with 10% as singletons. After removal of 0 bases from V and 1 base from J, the junction contained 8 bases not matched to a gene. This CDR3 has 17 amino acids. Germline V CDR1 and CDR2: SGHNT, YENEEA.

The starting material was PBMCs from the stem cell graft donor, obtained from the stem cell graft. The clonotype comes from a human donor who donated a stem cell graft to a child with acute myeloid leukemia. The rearrangement links TRBV11-3 to TRBJ1-1, with TRBD1 matching over 7 bases. CDR3 residues: CASSLDLAGGWNTEAFF. The CDR3, as DNA: TGTGCCAGCAGCTTAGATCTGGCAGGGGGTTGGAACACTGAAGCTTTCTTT.